This T cell receptor (beta chain) emerged from a study of blood T cell repertoires in COVID-19. For the study at large: Both acute and convalescent COVID-19 samples were obtained from the United States, Italy and Spain. PBMCs, B-cell-depleted T cells, or T cells were the source of the cDNA or gDNA that made up the material.

As originally analysed: Reference gene primer amplification in the assay estimated nucleated cell counts. Profiling relied on immunoSEQ multiplex PCR, and the TCRdb table lists in-frame clones only, not all of them. The V and J calls and clone size were taken over from that table, and D and trimming were inferred from the DNA. This sample has about 130,000 clones; about 89% occur once, and the top ten carry 4.3%. Followed longitudinally, the Seattle patients had been enrolled during active infection. V was cut by 6 bases and J by 0 bases, with 12 bases left in between. This CDR3 contains 15 residues. CDR1 SNHLY and CDR2 FYNNEI come from the germline V gene.

The sample taken for sequencing was peripheral blood. The chain is built from TRBV2 and TRBJ1-3; D is unclear. The TCR sequence derives from a man aged 60 to 69 with COVID-19, enrolled during active disease. This CDR3 reads CASRRRWSSGNTIYF. For the CDR3, the DNA is TGTGCCAGCAGAAGGAGGTGGAGCTCTGGAAACACCATATATTTT.